This T cell receptor beta chain was profiled in a study of shared clonotypes between healthy human individuals. Clones were read by immunoSEQ multiplex PCR, and TCRdb kept only the in-frame ones, dropping some. The table shows over 400,000 clones, with 90% to 96% occurring only once. The CDR3 sequence is 15 residues long. V was trimmed by 3 bases and J by 7 bases, leaving 16 bases between them. The germline gives CDR1 KGHSH, CDR2 LQKENI. The source is a young woman in good health. Sequencing input: naive CD4+ T cells sorted from blood. The sample's subset: CD45RA+ positively selected. The chain has TRBV18 and TRBJ2-1, with D possibly being TRBD2 (6 bases). The CDR3 region is CASSPAPGATNEQFF. As DNA, the CDR3 is TGTGCCAGCTCACCTGCGCCGGGAGCGACAAATGAGCAGTTCTTC.